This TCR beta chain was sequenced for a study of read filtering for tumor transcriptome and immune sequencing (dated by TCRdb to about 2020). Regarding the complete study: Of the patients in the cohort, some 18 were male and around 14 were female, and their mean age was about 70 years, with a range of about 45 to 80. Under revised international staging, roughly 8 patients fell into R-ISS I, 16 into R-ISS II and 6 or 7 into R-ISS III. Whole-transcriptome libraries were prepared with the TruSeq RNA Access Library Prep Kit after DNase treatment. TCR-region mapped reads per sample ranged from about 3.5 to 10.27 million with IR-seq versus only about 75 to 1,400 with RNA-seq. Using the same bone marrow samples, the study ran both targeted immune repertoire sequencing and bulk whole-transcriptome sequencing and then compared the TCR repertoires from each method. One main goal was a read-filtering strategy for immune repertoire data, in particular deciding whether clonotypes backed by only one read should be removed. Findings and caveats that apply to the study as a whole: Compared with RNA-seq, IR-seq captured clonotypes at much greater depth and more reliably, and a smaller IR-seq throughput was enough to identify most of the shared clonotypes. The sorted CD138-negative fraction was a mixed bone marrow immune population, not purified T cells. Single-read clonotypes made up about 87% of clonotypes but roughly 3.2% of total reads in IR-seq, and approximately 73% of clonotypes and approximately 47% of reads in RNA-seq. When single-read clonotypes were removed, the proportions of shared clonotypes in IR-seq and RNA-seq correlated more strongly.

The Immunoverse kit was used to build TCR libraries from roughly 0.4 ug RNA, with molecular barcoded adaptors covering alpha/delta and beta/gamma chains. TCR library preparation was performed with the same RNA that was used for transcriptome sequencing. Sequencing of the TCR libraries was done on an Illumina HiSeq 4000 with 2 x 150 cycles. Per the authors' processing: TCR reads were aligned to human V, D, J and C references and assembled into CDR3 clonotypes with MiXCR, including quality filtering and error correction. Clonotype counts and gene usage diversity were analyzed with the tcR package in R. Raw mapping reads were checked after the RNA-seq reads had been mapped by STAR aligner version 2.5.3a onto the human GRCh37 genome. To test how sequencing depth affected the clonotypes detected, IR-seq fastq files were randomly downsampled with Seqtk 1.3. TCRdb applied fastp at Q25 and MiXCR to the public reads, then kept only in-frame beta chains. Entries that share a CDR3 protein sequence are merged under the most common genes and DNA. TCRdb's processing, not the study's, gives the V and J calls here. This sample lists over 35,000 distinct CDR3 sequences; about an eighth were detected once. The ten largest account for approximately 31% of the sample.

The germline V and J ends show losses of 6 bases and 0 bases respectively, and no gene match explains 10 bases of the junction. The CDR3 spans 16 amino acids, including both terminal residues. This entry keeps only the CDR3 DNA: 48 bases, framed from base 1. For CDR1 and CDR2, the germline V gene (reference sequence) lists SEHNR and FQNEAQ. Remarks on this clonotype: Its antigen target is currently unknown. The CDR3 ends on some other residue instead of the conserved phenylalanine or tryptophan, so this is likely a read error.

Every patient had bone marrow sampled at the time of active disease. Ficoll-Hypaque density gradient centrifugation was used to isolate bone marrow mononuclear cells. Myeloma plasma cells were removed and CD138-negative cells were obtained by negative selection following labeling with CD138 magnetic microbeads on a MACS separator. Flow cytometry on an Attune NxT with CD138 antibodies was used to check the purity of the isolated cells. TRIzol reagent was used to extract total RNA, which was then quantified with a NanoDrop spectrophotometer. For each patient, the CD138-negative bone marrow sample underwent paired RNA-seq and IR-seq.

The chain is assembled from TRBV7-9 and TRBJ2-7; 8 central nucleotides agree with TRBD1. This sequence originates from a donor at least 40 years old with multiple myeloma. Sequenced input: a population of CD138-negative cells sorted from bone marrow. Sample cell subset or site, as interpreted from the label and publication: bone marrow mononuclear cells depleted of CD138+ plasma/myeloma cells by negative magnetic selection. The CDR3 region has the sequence CASRPMDRANSYEQYL. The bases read TGTGCCAGCAGACCGATGGACAGGGCAAACTCCTACGAGCAGTACCTC.